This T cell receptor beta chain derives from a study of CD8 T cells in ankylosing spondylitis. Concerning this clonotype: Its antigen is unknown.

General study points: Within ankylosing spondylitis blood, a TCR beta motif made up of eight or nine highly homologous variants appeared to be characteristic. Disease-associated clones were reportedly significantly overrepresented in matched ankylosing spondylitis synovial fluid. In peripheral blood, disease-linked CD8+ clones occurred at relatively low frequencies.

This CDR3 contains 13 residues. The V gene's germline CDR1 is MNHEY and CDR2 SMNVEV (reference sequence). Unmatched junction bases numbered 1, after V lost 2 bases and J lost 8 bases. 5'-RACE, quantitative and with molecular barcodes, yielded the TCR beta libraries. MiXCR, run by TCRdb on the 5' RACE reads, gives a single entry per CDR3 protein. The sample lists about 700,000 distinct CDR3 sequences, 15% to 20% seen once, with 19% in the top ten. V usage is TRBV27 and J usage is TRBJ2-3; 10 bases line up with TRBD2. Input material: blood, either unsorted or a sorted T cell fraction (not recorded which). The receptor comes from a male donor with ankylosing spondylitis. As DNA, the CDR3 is TGTGCCAGCAGTTTAGGACTAGCGGCTACGCAGTATTTT. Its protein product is CASSLGLAATQYF.